These 12 T cell receptor beta chains were sequenced from one sample in a study of T cells in Graves' hyperthyroidism and ophthalmopathy. Using RNA transcripts as the source, TCR beta CDR3 regions were amplified. HTBI primers were employed in a first-round RT-PCR of the TCR CDR3. Each CDR3 protein is one row after TCRdb ran MiXCR on the multiplex PCR reads. The sample records more than 450,000 distinct CDR3 sequences, 15% to 20% being singletons. The sequenced sample consisted of blood. The source of these receptors is a man between 35 and 55 years old with Graves' ophthalmopathy.

A few counts support this clonotype. The V call is TRBV27, the J call TRBJ2-7; weak D call: TRBD2 (7 bases). The CDR3 runs to 11 residues. V lost 5 bases to trimming and J lost 6 bases, with 8 bases between them. Germline V gene lookup returns CDR1 MNHEY and CDR2 SMNVEV (reference sequence). CDR3 protein: CASSGGAEQYF. In DNA form, the CDR3 reads TGTGCCAGCAGTGGGGGGGCCGAGCAGTACTTC.

This clonotype was counted at least ten times. The genes are TRBV13 and TRBJ2-5; 7 bases are shared with TRBD2. The V and J ends lost 5 bases and 2 bases, in that order; junction bases with no gene match: 8. Germline V lookup: CDR1 PRHDT, CDR2 FYEKMQ (reference sequence). The CDR3 has 15 residues. The CDR3 protein is CASSRKGGGQETQYF. For the CDR3, the DNA is TGTGCCAGCAGCCGTAAAGGCGGGGGACAAGAGACCCAGTACTTC.

This clonotype was observed a handful of times. V is TRBV6-1 and J is TRBJ2-5; the match to TRBD1 covers 7 bases. CDR1 and CDR2 (germline): MNHNS, SASEGT. The CDR3 has 13 residues. V was pared by 6 bases and J by 4 bases, with 5 bases of the junction left unmatched. The DNA for the CDR3 is TGTGCCAGCAGGCCGACAGGGCGAGAGACCCAGTACTTC. This sequence encodes CASRPTGRETQYF.

This clonotype was counted only a few times. The gene calls are TRBV6-2 or TRBV6-3 and TRBJ1-5; possibly TRBD1 for D (5 bases). V gave up 2 bases and J gave up 7 bases, with 12 bases separating them. The CDR3 runs 14 residues. Germline V gene lookup returns CDR1 MNHEY and CDR2 SVGEGT. The CDR3 sequence: CASSYDGGAQPQHF. CDR3 in DNA: TGTGCCAGCAGTTACGATGGAGGGGCACAGCCCCAGCATTTT.

About this clonotype itself: This may be a read error: a much more frequent sequence differs by one nucleotide. This chain connects TRBV28 to TRBJ2-3; TRBD1 agrees at 8 bases. CDR1 is MDHEN, CDR2 SYDVKM, per germline. The CDR3 spans 17 residues. Losses at the gene ends were 2 bases for V and 1 base for J; bases not matched to a gene: 8. The DNA of the CDR3 is TGTGCCAGCAGTTTAGCAGGACAGGGTATTGGCACAGATACGCAGTATTTT. It yields the protein CASSLAGQGIGTDTQYF. The full variable domain, with the rest looked up from reference TRBV28 and TRBJ2-3, is DVKVTQSSRYLVKRTGEKVFLECVQDMDHENMFWYRQDPGLGLRLIYFSYDVKMKEKGDIPEGYSVSREKKERFSLILESASTNQTSMYLCASSLAGQGIGTDTQYFGPGTRLTVL.

There are many counts of this clonotype. V usage is TRBV20-1 and J usage is TRBJ2-1; D not certain. CDR1 DFQATT and CDR2 SNEGSKA come from the germline V gene (reference sequence). Trimming left V 3 bases short and J 0 bases short, with 12 bases between. The CDR3 loop spans 15 amino acids. The CDR3 protein is CSASPRLSSYNEQFF. CDR3 in DNA: TGCAGTGCTAGCCCTCGTCTGAGCTCCTACAATGAGCAGTTCTTC.

This clonotype was counted only a few times. The V gene is TRBV6-9, the J gene TRBJ1-2, with D tentatively TRBD1 (6 bases). Deletions cut 3 bases from V and 8 bases from J, with 13 bases between. This CDR3 has 13 residues. Germline V CDR1 and CDR2: MNHGY, SVAAGI. DNA for the CDR3: TGTGCCAGCAGTTACGGGACAAAGGGGGGCTACACCTTC. This sequence encodes CASSYGTKGGYTF.

The chain joins TRBV11-1 to TRBJ2-1; D remains unclear. CDR3 length equals 12 residues. CDR1 SGHAT and CDR2 FQDESV come from the germline V gene (reference sequence). V was shortened by 2 bases and J by 8 bases, with 7 bases between the two germline ends. In DNA, the CDR3 is TGTGCCAGCAGCTTAATAGATTATGAGCAGTTCTTC. It yields the protein CASSLIDYEQFF.

The sample holds many counts of this clonotype. This chain links TRBV28 with TRBJ1-1; D gene unclear. The ends were cut back, 1 base at V and 3 bases at J, with 12 bases in the middle. The CDR3 consists of 15 residues. Germline loops: CDR1 MDHEN, CDR2 SYDVKM. This CDR3 is CASSLSPAGYTEAFF. The CDR3 bases are TGTGCCAGCAGTTTATCTCCCGCCGGATACACTGAAGCTTTCTTT.

This clonotype was recorded a few times. This chain uses TRBV3-1 with TRBJ1-2; no clear D gene. This CDR3 region has 13 residues. Germline V gene sequence: CDR1 LGHDT, CDR2 YNNKEL (reference sequence). The ends were cut back, 4 bases at V and 4 bases at J, with 10 bases in the middle. The chain's CDR3 is CASSLSSFYGYTF. In DNA, the CDR3 is TGTGCCAGCAGCCTATCAAGCTTCTATGGCTACACCTTC.

This clonotype was counted between two and nine times. The rearrangement links TRBV5-5 to TRBJ2-3; 8 bases map to TRBD2. The V gene's germline CDR1 is SGHKS and CDR2 YYEKEE (reference sequence). Losses at the gene ends were 6 bases for V and 7 bases for J; bases not matched to a gene: 19. The CDR3 covers 17 residues. The CDR3 DNA reads TGTGCCAGCAACTCGTCAAGCGGGAGCGAGGGAATCAATACGCAGTATTTT. Its protein is CASNSSSGSEGINTQYF.

The sample holds a few counts of this clonotype. The chain couples TRBV28 to TRBJ1-6, with D unclear. The ends were cut back, 2 bases at V and 11 bases at J, with 4 bases in the middle. Germline V lookup: CDR1 MDHEN, CDR2 SYDVKM. The CDR3 loop spans 11 amino acids. The CDR3 region has the DNA TGTGCCAGCAGTTTAAGGCCACCCCTCCACTTT. This encodes CASSLRPPLHF.